The 17 T cell receptor beta chains given below trace back to one sample, sequenced in a study of shared clonotypes between healthy human individuals. This table comes from immunoSEQ multiplex PCR, and its TCRdb copy is limited to in-frame clones, with some not included. The sample consists of under 550,000 clones, almost 97% of them appearing once. The source material was naive CD4+ T cells sorted from blood. Indicated subset: CD45RA+ positively selected. The source is a woman in her twenties or thirties in good health.

This rearrangement joins TRBV5-1 to TRBJ1-3; D unresolved. Germline-derived CDR1 and CDR2 are SGHRS and YFSETQ. The CDR3 covers 14 residues. The V gene lost 0 bases and the J gene lost 2 bases, with 6 bases spanning the gap. The CDR3 protein is CASSLDRPGNTIYF. CDR3 in DNA: TGCGCCAGCAGCTTGGATAGGCCTGGAAACACCATATATTTT.

The V and J genes are TRBV6-6 and TRBJ1-5; unclear D gene. Germline V lookup: CDR1 MNHNY, CDR2 SVGAGI (reference sequence). The germline V and J ends were trimmed by 7 bases and 3 bases, with 13 bases remaining between them. The CDR3 has 14 residues. CDR3 DNA: TGTGCCAGCACTCAGGCCGTAATCAATCAGCCCCAGCATTTT. Its translation: CASTQAVINQPQHF.

V gene TRBV5-1 combines with J gene TRBJ1-2, with D perhaps TRBD1 (6 bases). Germline V gene sequence: CDR1 SGHRS, CDR2 YFSETQ. Between the trimmed V and J ends, which lost 5 bases and 7 bases, there was a span of 12 bases. The CDR3 runs 12 residues. CDR3 region: CASSRTGTGYTF. CDR3 nucleotides: TGCGCCAGCAGTAGAACAGGGACTGGCTACACCTTC.

V gene TRBV6-1 combines with J gene TRBJ2-2; tentatively, D is TRBD1 (5 bases). CDR1 is MNHNS, CDR2 SASEGT, per germline. V was trimmed by 8 bases and J by 5 bases, leaving 15 bases between them. There are 14 residues in the CDR3. The CDR3 DNA sequence: TGTGCCAGCTCCAGGGTAGGGGAAACCGGGGAGCTGTTTTTT. Amino acid sequence: CASSRVGETGELFF.

The chain has TRBV2 and TRBJ1-1, with unresolved D. The CDR3 runs to 14 residues. Germline CDR1 and CDR2: SNHLY and FYNNEI. Trimming removed 5 bases at V and 1 base at J, with 11 bases between. CDR3 protein: CASSIRPENTEAFF. In nucleotides, the CDR3 is TGTGCCAGCAGTATCAGGCCCGAGAACACTGAAGCTTTCTTT.

The chain is built from TRBV18 and TRBJ2-5; weak D call: TRBD1 (6 bases). Germline CDR1 and CDR2: KGHSH and LQKENI. Trimming removed 6 bases from V and 2 bases from J, with 10 bases in between. This CDR3 spans 13 amino acids. The CDR3 is CASSQGQQETQYF. CDR3 DNA: TGTGCCAGCTCCCAGGGGCAGCAAGAGACCCAGTACTTC.

The chain uses TRBV7-8 and TRBJ2-1, with TRBD2 matching 7 bases. The CDR3 has 14 residues. In germline, CDR1 is SGHVS, CDR2 FQNEAQ. Trimming took 3 bases from V and 3 from J; bases not matched to a gene: 2. The chain's CDR3 is CASSFQRDYNEQFF. CDR3 DNA sequence: TGTGCCAGCAGCTTCCAGCGGGACTACAATGAGCAGTTCTTC.

This chain uses TRBV7-6 with TRBJ2-5, with TRBD1 identical over 11 bases. Germline V gene sequence: CDR1 SGHVS, CDR2 FNYEAQ. CDR3 size: 15 residues. V gave up 5 bases and J gave up 3 bases; unmatched junction bases: 5. This CDR3 is CASSPGTGGEETQYF. Written as DNA, the CDR3 is TGTGCCAGCAGCCCAGGGACAGGGGGAGAAGAGACCCAGTACTTC.

The chain is built from TRBV7-8 and TRBJ2-3; TRBD2 might be the D (6 bases). Germline V gives CDR1 SGHVS, CDR2 FQNEAQ. The CDR3 is made up of 13 amino acids. The V end lost 6 bases, the J end lost 3 bases, and 10 bases lay between the germline ends. The chain's CDR3 is CASREGPTDTQYF. The CDR3 region has the DNA TGTGCCAGCAGGGAGGGACCGACAGATACGCAGTATTTT.

The chain is built from TRBV13 and TRBJ2-7, with D perhaps TRBD2 (7 bases). Germline CDR1 is PRHDT and CDR2 is FYEKMQ (reference sequence). The CDR3 has 14 amino acids. V dropped 7 bases and J dropped 2 bases, with 15 bases sitting between them. Here the CDR3 DNA reads TGTGCCAGCACTCTGAGGGGGGGTGCCTACGAGCAGTACTTC. It is translated as CASTLRGGAYEQYF.

The chain links TRBV6-6 to TRBJ2-7, with 11 bases lining up with TRBD2. The J segment lost 3 bases and the V segment lost 5 bases, leaving 3 bases of the junction unmatched. The CDR3 is 14 residues long. Looked up from germline, CDR1 is MNHNY and CDR2 is SVGAGI (reference sequence). CDR3: CASSKTSGVYEQYF. As DNA, the CDR3 is TGTGCCAGCAGTAAGACTAGCGGGGTCTACGAGCAGTACTTC.

The CDR3 spells CASSFLPGNTEAFF. In nucleotides, the CDR3 is TGTGCCAGCAGCTTCCTCCCGGGGAACACTGAAGCTTTCTTT. This sequence joins TRBV5-6 and TRBJ1-1; D ambiguous. The V end lost 2 bases, the J end lost 1 base, and 9 bases lay between the germline ends. The CDR3 sequence is 14 residues long. Germline values: CDR1 SGHDT, CDR2 YYEEEE.

This chain connects TRBV10-3 to TRBJ2-3; possible D gene TRBD2, 5 bases. Between the trimmed V and J ends, which lost 3 bases and 4 bases, there was a span of 11 bases. CDR3 length equals 14 residues. CDR1 is ENHRY and CDR2 is SYGVKD in the germline V gene. The CDR3 protein is CAISEVGVPDTQYF. The CDR3 DNA follows: TGTGCCATCAGTGAAGTGGGAGTACCAGATACGCAGTATTTT.

The V call is TRBV6-1, the J call TRBJ2-7; the D gene could be TRBD1 or TRBD2 (5 bases each). The V gene's germline CDR1 is MNHNS and CDR2 SASEGT. V shed 11 bases and J shed 3 bases, with 14 bases lying between them. This CDR3 comprises 12 residues. In DNA, the CDR3 is TGTGCCGGAACGGGACCGCGCTACGAGCAGTACTTC. It codes for CAGTGPRYEQYF.

The chain recombines TRBV30 with TRBJ1-1, with D maybe TRBD1 (6 bases). Trimming took 0 bases from V and 6 from J, leaving 11 bases between them. This CDR3 spans 13 amino acids. CDR1 and CDR2 (germline): GTSNPN, SVGIG (reference sequence). The CDR3 DNA reads TGTGCCTGGAGTGTAATGGGGGCCCCTGAAGCTTTCTTT. Translating gives CAWSVMGAPEAFF.

The chain is built from TRBV5-1 and TRBJ2-7; D remains unclear. With 8 bases removed from V and 1 base from J, the gap between germline ends came to 16 bases. CDR3 length equals 14 residues. The germline V gene encodes CDR1 SGHRS and CDR2 YFSETQ. The CDR3 DNA reads as TGCGCCAGTAGCCCAGCCAGCGTTTCCTACGAGCAGTACTTC. Protein product: CASSPASVSYEQYF.

The gene calls are TRBV20-1 and TRBJ2-3; D is undetermined. The CDR3 runs 10 residues. Germline V CDR1 and CDR2: DFQATT, SNEGSKA (reference sequence). The V end was cut by 5 bases, the J end by 7 bases, with 7 bases between. The CDR3 region has the DNA TGCAGTGCTCCGAGAAATACGCAGTATTTT. This translates into CSAPRNTQYF.